This T cell receptor (beta chain) was identified during a study of blood T cell repertoires in COVID-19. Overall study context: Sites across the United States, Italy and Spain contributed samples from acute and convalescent COVID-19.

V dropped 3 bases and J dropped 3 bases, with 28 bases sitting between them. Germline CDR1 SGHRS, CDR2 YFSETQ. This CDR3 is 19 amino acids long. Only in-frame clones appear in the TCRdb table, and some are missing; sequencing was by immunoSEQ multiplex PCR. The table lists about 99,000 clones, roughly 90% of them singletons. The genes are TRBV5-1 and TRBJ2-7; possibly TRBD1 for D (6 bases). Material for sequencing was peripheral blood. The TCR sequence derives from a woman of 80 years or more in a cohort sampled during active COVID-19. This CDR3 is CASSSGVTVGRSPNYEQYF. Here the CDR3 DNA reads TGCGCCAGCAGCTCAGGGGTCACAGTTGGACGGTCGCCCAACTACGAGCAGTACTTC.